This T cell receptor beta chain was recovered during a study of cytomegalovirus exposure and HLA in healthy donors. CDR1 MNHEY and CDR2 SVGAGI come from the germline V gene. The J segment lost 7 bases and the V segment lost 6 bases, leaving 7 bases of the junction unmatched. The CDR3 totals 13 residues. The PCR made use of 60 Vbeta and 13 Jbeta primers. Assay: immunoSEQ multiplex PCR; the TCRdb copy retains only in-frame clones and omits some. The sample has 150,000 to 200,000 clones, approximately 70% seen once. Sample: PBMCs. This TCR came from a man younger than 35 in good health and CMV-seropositive. The chain couples TRBV6-5 to TRBJ1-2; 8 nucleotides line up with TRBD1. CDR3 residues: CASSFQGAGGYTF. The CDR3 DNA follows: TGTGCCAGCAGCTTCCAGGGGGCGGGTGGCTACACCTTC.